This entry features one TCR beta chain sequence. Its target is not known. The assay was immunoSEQ multiplex PCR, and TCRdb's table has in-frame clones only and misses some. The sample consists of over 25,000 clones, around 75% of them appearing once. This record belongs to a study of vaccination effects on CD4 cells after COVID-19. Before sequencing took place, the ViraFEST assay used viral peptide pools to expand antigen-specific CD4+ T cells. With roughly 9 days of culture completed, CD4+ T cells were isolated. Recipients of the vaccine had no prior SARS-CoV-2 infection and negative nucleocapsid antibodies. V was cut by 5 bases and J by 12 bases, with 19 bases left in between. CDR3 length: 12 amino acids. Germline V CDR1 and CDR2: SQVTM, ANQGSEA. Whole-study findings and limits: Healthy vaccinees had only 1 of 255 vaccine-induced clones cross-react with common cold coronaviruses. There were few convalescent patients in the study and no early post-infection timepoints. Whether induced by infection or by vaccine, clones showed marked clonal contraction late after vaccination.

The receptor was isolated from a human donor who received a COVID-19 vaccine. The material was CD4+ T cells from PBMCs cultured with HCoV-NL63 spike peptides, obtained before COVID-19 vaccination. The chain carries TRBV29-1 and TRBJ1-2; a weak D match, TRBD1 (5 bases). The CDR3 sequence: CSVRTTGQGNTF. As DNA, the CDR3 is TGCAGCGTTAGGACAACCGGGCAGGGTAACACCTTC.